This is a list of T cell receptor beta chains from one sample in a study of cytomegalovirus exposure and HLA in healthy donors. Produced via immunoSEQ multiplex PCR; TCRdb's table is partial and in-frame only. The data show 100,000 to 150,000 clones, roughly 75% seen once. The sample comprised PBMCs. The receptors were sampled from a female donor in good health and CMV-seronegative. Each CDR3 is given with its conserved first and last residue. Each record gives: J gene, clone size, D gene, V gene, CDR3 protein, CDR3 DNA. A D gene is named only where the DNA matches it firmly. Only some rows state a clone size, as once, few, many or a class for expanded clones.

J gene: TRBJ2-3
clone size: -
D gene: TRBD2
V gene: TRBV7-3
CDR3 protein: CASSLIPAGAGDTQYF
CDR3 DNA: TGTGCCAGCAGCTTAATACCAGCGGGAGCGGGGGATACGCAGTATTTT

J gene: TRBJ2-1
clone size: -
D gene: TRBD2
V gene: TRBV27
CDR3 protein: CASRGAGGSYNEQFF
CDR3 DNA: TGTGCCAGCAGGGGGGCGGGGGGAAGCTACAATGAGCAGTTCTTC

J gene: TRBJ1-5
clone size: -
D gene: -
V gene: TRBV2
CDR3 protein: CASREGWLANQPQHF
CDR3 DNA: TGTGCCAGCAGGGAGGGCTGGCTTGCCAATCAGCCCCAGCATTTT

J gene: TRBJ2-7
clone size: once
D gene: -
V gene: TRBV7-9
CDR3 protein: CSSTPVVEQYF
CDR3 DNA: TGTTCCAGCACCCCGGTGGTTGAGCAGTACTTC

J gene: TRBJ1-4
clone size: -
D gene: TRBD1
V gene: TRBV7-2
CDR3 protein: CASSLVRVGQGHEKLFF
CDR3 DNA: TGTGCCAGCAGCTTAGTAAGGGTAGGACAGGGGCATGAAAAACTGTTTTTT

J gene: TRBJ2-1
clone size: -
D gene: -
V gene: TRBV10-3
CDR3 protein: CAISERQVEQFF
CDR3 DNA: TGTGCCATCAGTGAGAGGCAGGTAGAGCAGTTCTTC

J gene: TRBJ2-4
clone size: -
D gene: TRBD2
V gene: TRBV5-1
CDR3 protein: CASSYPGTSGSGSKNIQYF
CDR3 DNA: TGCGCCAGCAGCTACCCCGGGACTAGCGGGAGTGGGTCCAAAAACATTCAGTACTTC

J gene: TRBJ2-7
clone size: -
D gene: -
V gene: TRBV28
CDR3 protein: CASSAHLNAEQYF
CDR3 DNA: TGTGCCAGCAGTGCCCACCTTAACGCCGAGCAGTACTTC

J gene: TRBJ2-7
clone size: -
D gene: TRBD2
V gene: TRBV15
CDR3 protein: CATSRAGGGEQYF
CDR3 DNA: TGTGCCACCAGCAGAGCTGGGGGGGGCGAGCAGTACTTC

J gene: TRBJ2-7
clone size: -
D gene: -
V gene: TRBV2
CDR3 protein: CASSDPTASYEQYF
CDR3 DNA: TGTGCCAGCAGTGATCCGACAGCGAGCTACGAGCAGTACTTC

J gene: TRBJ1-1
clone size: once
D gene: TRBD1
V gene: TRBV5-5
CDR3 protein: CASSPLGQGGLGNTEAFF
CDR3 DNA: TGTGCCAGCAGCCCCTTGGGACAGGGGGGGTTAGGAAACACTGAAGCTTTCTTT

J gene: TRBJ2-3
clone size: -
D gene: -
V gene: TRBV5-4
CDR3 protein: CASSLGPGYTDTQYF
CDR3 DNA: TGTGCCAGCAGCCTTGGTCCGGGATACACAGATACGCAGTATTTT

J gene: TRBJ2-2
clone size: -
D gene: TRBD1
V gene: TRBV19
CDR3 protein: CASRGTGVAGELFF
CDR3 DNA: TGTGCCAGTCGAGGGACAGGGGTCGCCGGGGAGCTGTTTTTT

J gene: TRBJ1-1
clone size: -
D gene: -
V gene: TRBV19
CDR3 protein: CASSVSFGLNTEAFF
CDR3 DNA: TGTGCCAGTAGTGTCTCATTTGGCCTGAACACTGAAGCTTTCTTT

J gene: TRBJ1-6
clone size: few
D gene: TRBD1
V gene: TRBV6-1
CDR3 protein: CASRLGQGLSPLHF
CDR3 DNA: TGTGCCAGCAGACTTGGACAGGGGCTTTCACCCCTCCACTTT

J gene: TRBJ2-2
clone size: -
D gene: TRBD1
V gene: TRBV7-9
CDR3 protein: CASTPPGTDNTGELFF
CDR3 DNA: TGTGCCAGCACCCCTCCCGGGACAGATAACACCGGGGAGCTGTTTTTT

J gene: TRBJ2-7
clone size: -
D gene: TRBD2
V gene: TRBV5-6
CDR3 protein: CASRQLAGVDTYEQYF
CDR3 DNA: TGTGCCAGCAGGCAACTAGCGGGGGTCGACACCTACGAGCAGTACTTC

J gene: TRBJ2-7
clone size: few
D gene: -
V gene: TRBV25-1
CDR3 protein: CASSPTRGSYEQYF
CDR3 DNA: TGTGCCAGCAGTCCCACCCGGGGTTCCTACGAGCAGTACTTC

J gene: TRBJ2-3
clone size: -
D gene: -
V gene: TRBV11-2
CDR3 protein: CASSLEGRPQYF
CDR3 DNA: TGTGCCAGCAGCTTAGAGGGGAGACCTCAGTATTTT

J gene: TRBJ1-4
clone size: -
D gene: -
V gene: TRBV5-1
CDR3 protein: CASSWGQAIPDELFF
CDR3 DNA: TGCGCCAGCAGCTGGGGACAAGCCATCCCCGATGAACTGTTTTTT

J gene: TRBJ2-7
clone size: -
D gene: -
V gene: TRBV11-2
CDR3 protein: CASSNGQVRGVEQYF
CDR3 DNA: TGTGCCAGCAGTAATGGGCAGGTCCGCGGGGTCGAGCAGTACTTC

J gene: TRBJ1-4
clone size: -
D gene: -
V gene: TRBV7-9
CDR3 protein: CASSFLTKEEKLFF
CDR3 DNA: TGTGCCAGCAGCTTCTTAACCAAGGAGGAAAAACTGTTTTTT

J gene: TRBJ1-1
clone size: -
D gene: -
V gene: TRBV5-1
CDR3 protein: CASSLGGGNTEAFF
CDR3 DNA: TGCGCCAGCAGCTTGGGAGGGGGGAACACTGAAGCTTTCTTT

J gene: TRBJ2-3
clone size: few
D gene: -
V gene: TRBV7-9
CDR3 protein: CASSSRTGTDTQYF
CDR3 DNA: TGTGCCAGCAGCTCCCGGACTGGCACAGATACGCAGTATTTT

J gene: TRBJ2-2
clone size: -
D gene: -
V gene: TRBV27
CDR3 protein: CASSFGQTGELFF
CDR3 DNA: TGTGCCAGCAGTTTTGGGCAGACCGGGGAGCTGTTTTTT

J gene: TRBJ2-7
clone size: -
D gene: -
V gene: TRBV6-1
CDR3 protein: CASSTDGSSYEQYF
CDR3 DNA: TGTGCCAGCAGTACAGACGGAAGCTCCTACGAGCAGTACTTC

J gene: TRBJ2-2
clone size: -
D gene: TRBD2
V gene: TRBV30
CDR3 protein: CASDGTSGGVRTGELFF
CDR3 DNA: TGTGCCTCAGACGGGACTAGCGGGGGGGTAAGGACCGGGGAGCTGTTTTTT

J gene: TRBJ1-5
clone size: once
D gene: TRBD1
V gene: TRBV30
CDR3 protein: CAISSPGGAFYSNQPQHF
CDR3 DNA: TGTGCCATCTCCTCCCCAGGGGGCGCTTTTTATAGCAATCAGCCCCAGCATTTT

J gene: TRBJ2-1
clone size: -
D gene: -
V gene: TRBV9
CDR3 protein: CASSAGNEQFF
CDR3 DNA: TGTGCCAGCAGCGCAGGGAATGAGCAGTTCTTC

J gene: TRBJ2-7
clone size: -
D gene: -
V gene: TRBV6-6
CDR3 protein: CASSTGGTIDEQYF
CDR3 DNA: TGTGCCAGCAGTACCGGGGGAACGATCGACGAGCAGTACTTC

J gene: TRBJ2-7
clone size: -
D gene: -
V gene: TRBV5-6
CDR3 protein: CASSLAGDGEQYF
CDR3 DNA: TGTGCCAGCAGCTTGGCAGGGGATGGCGAGCAGTACTTC

J gene: TRBJ2-1
clone size: few
D gene: TRBD2
V gene: TRBV10-2
CDR3 protein: CASRASGGNNEQFF
CDR3 DNA: TGCGCCAGCAGGGCTAGCGGGGGGAACAATGAGCAGTTCTTC

J gene: TRBJ1-1
clone size: -
D gene: TRBD1
V gene: TRBV6-5
CDR3 protein: CAARTGDLGAFF
CDR3 DNA: TGTGCCGCCCGCACAGGGGACCTAGGGGCTTTCTTT

J gene: TRBJ2-7
clone size: once
D gene: -
V gene: TRBV27
CDR3 protein: CASSPRLAYEQYF
CDR3 DNA: TGTGCCAGCAGTCCCAGACTAGCCTACGAGCAGTACTTC

J gene: TRBJ1-2
clone size: once
D gene: TRBD1
V gene: TRBV6-1
CDR3 protein: CASRKTGGRASGYTF
CDR3 DNA: TGTGCCAGCAGGAAGACAGGGGGGAGGGCCAGTGGCTACACCTTC

J gene: TRBJ2-6
clone size: -
D gene: -
V gene: TRBV28
CDR3 protein: CASIGAAGANVLTF
CDR3 DNA: TGTGCCAGCATTGGGGCGGCCGGGGCCAACGTCCTGACTTTC

J gene: TRBJ2-7
clone size: -
D gene: TRBD1
V gene: TRBV30
CDR3 protein: CACRGQSPQEQYF
CDR3 DNA: TGTGCCTGTAGGGGGCAGTCCCCCCAGGAGCAGTACTTC

J gene: TRBJ1-2
clone size: -
D gene: -
V gene: TRBV5-1
CDR3 protein: CASSLFAGPNYGYTF
CDR3 DNA: TGCGCCAGCAGCTTGTTTGCAGGTCCTAACTATGGCTACACCTTC

J gene: TRBJ1-3
clone size: -
D gene: -
V gene: TRBV4-2
CDR3 protein: CASSQTGLAWRYF
CDR3 DNA: TGTGCCAGCAGCCAAACAGGGTTAGCTTGGAGATATTTT

J gene: TRBJ2-3
clone size: few
D gene: -
V gene: TRBV19
CDR3 protein: CASNRLGGADTQYF
CDR3 DNA: TGTGCCAGTAATCGTCTCGGGGGTGCAGATACGCAGTATTTT

J gene: TRBJ2-3
clone size: -
D gene: -
V gene: TRBV9
CDR3 protein: CASSVTGKTDTQYF
CDR3 DNA: TGTGCCAGCAGCGTAACGGGTAAGACAGATACGCAGTATTTT

J gene: TRBJ1-4
clone size: -
D gene: -
V gene: TRBV6-6
CDR3 protein: CASSYSQGGKLFF
CDR3 DNA: TGTGCCAGCAGTTACTCTCAGGGAGGAAAACTGTTTTTT

J gene: TRBJ2-7
clone size: -
D gene: TRBD2
V gene: TRBV4-2
CDR3 protein: CASSQDMGLAYEQYF
CDR3 DNA: TGTGCCAGCAGCCAAGATATGGGACTAGCCTACGAGCAGTACTTC

J gene: TRBJ1-5
clone size: -
D gene: -
V gene: TRBV6-6
CDR3 protein: CASRADRSDQPQHF
CDR3 DNA: TGTGCCAGCAGAGCTGACAGGAGTGATCAGCCCCAGCATTTT

J gene: TRBJ2-1
clone size: -
D gene: -
V gene: TRBV28
CDR3 protein: CASSRPTDWDEQFF
CDR3 DNA: TGTGCCAGCAGTCGACCGACAGATTGGGATGAGCAGTTCTTC